This entry features one TCR beta chain sequence. This CDR3 spans 14 amino acids. V was pared by 2 bases and J by 6 bases, with 13 bases between. Germline loops: CDR1 SGHTA, CDR2 FQGNSA. This entry comes from a study of blood T cell repertoires in COVID-19. Study-level information: COVID-19 samples collected from the United States, Italy and Spain covered acute and convalescent phases.

As processed by the authors: For nucleated cells, counts were estimated from reference gene primer amplification. Only in-frame clones appear in the TCRdb table, and some are missing; sequencing was by immunoSEQ multiplex PCR. V and J calls and clone size come straight from that table; D and trimming were deduced from the DNA. The repertoire consists of over 150,000 clones, with roughly 80% occurring once and the leading ten covering around 8%. The TCR sequence derives from a woman aged 70-85 years with COVID-19, enrolled during active disease. The rearrangement joins TRBV7-2 to TRBJ1-2; tentatively, D is TRBD1 (6 bases). Sequenced material: peripheral blood. CDR3 protein: CASSLIRQGNGYTF. CDR3 DNA sequence: TGTGCCAGCAGCTTAATCCGTCAGGGGAATGGCTACACCTTC.